This T cell receptor beta chain is from a study of glioma-infiltrating T cells. Comments on this clonotype: Since the CDR3 does not end with the conserved phenylalanine or tryptophan, this likely comes from a read error.

TCR alpha and beta CDR3 regions were amplified from RNA using iRepertoire nested multiplex PCR. A single record per CDR3 protein comes from TCRdb applying MiXCR to the multiplex PCR reads. The table lists about 410,000 distinct CDR3 sequences, about two fifths of them singletons. Germline trimming cut 5 bases from V and 0 bases from J; bases unmatched to any gene: 3. This CDR3 has 15 residues. The germline V gene has CDR1 MNHEY and CDR2 SMNVEV (reference sequence). The TCR was taken from a human donor with low-grade glioma or glioblastoma, undergoing nonglioma brain surgery, or in good health (not recorded which). The sequenced material came from glioma tissue, nonneoplastic brain tissue, or PBMCs (not recorded which). The chain carries TRBV27 and TRBJ2-7, with TRBD2 identical over 11 bases. The DNA for the CDR3 is TGTGCCAGCAGTACCGGGACTAGCGGCTCCTACGAGCAGTACCTC. Its protein is CASSTGTSGSYEQYL.